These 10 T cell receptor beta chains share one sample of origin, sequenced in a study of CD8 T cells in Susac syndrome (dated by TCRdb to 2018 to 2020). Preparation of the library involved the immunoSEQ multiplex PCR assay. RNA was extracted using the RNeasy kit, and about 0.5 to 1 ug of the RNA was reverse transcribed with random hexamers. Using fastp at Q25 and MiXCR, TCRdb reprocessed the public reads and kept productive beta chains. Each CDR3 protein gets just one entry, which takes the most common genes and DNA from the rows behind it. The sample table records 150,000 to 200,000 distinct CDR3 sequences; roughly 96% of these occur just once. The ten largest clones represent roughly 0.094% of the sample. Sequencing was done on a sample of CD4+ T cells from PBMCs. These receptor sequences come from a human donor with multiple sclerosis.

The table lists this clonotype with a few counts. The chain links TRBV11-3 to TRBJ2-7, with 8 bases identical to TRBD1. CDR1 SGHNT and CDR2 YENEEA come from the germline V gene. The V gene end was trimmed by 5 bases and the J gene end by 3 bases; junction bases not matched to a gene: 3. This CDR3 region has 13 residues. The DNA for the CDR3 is TGTGCCAGCAGCCGCGGACAGGGCTACGAGCAGTACTTC. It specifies CASSRGQGYEQYF.

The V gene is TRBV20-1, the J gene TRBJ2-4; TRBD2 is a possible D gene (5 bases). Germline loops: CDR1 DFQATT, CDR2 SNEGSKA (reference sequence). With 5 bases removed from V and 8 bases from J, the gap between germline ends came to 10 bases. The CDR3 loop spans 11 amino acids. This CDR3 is CSALAGDIQYF. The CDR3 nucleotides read TGCAGTGCTCTAGCCGGGGACATTCAGTACTTC.

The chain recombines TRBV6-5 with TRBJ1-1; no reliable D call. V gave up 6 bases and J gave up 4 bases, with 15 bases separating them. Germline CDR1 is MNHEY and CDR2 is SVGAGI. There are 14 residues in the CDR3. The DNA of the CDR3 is TGTGCCAGCAGCCGGCCCCACTTGGGCACTGAAGCTTTCTTT. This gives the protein CASSRPHLGTEAFF.

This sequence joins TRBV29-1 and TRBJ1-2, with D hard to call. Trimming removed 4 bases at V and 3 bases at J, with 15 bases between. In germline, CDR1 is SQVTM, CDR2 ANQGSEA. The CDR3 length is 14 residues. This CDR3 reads CSVGGLTDYYGYTF. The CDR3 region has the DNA TGCAGCGTTGGAGGTCTCACGGACTACTATGGCTACACCTTC.

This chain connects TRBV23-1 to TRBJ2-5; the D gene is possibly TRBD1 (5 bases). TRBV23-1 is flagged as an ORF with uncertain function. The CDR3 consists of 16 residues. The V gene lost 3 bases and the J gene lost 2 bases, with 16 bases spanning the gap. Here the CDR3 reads CASSHQGFAGQETQYF. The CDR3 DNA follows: TGCGCCAGCAGTCACCAAGGATTCGCAGGGCAAGAGACCCAGTACTTC.

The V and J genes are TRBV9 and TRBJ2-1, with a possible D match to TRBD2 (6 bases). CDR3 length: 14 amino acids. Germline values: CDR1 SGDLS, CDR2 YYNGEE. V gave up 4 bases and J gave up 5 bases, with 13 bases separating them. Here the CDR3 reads CASSSGRDNNEQFF. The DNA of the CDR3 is TGTGCCAGCAGCTCAGGGCGGGATAACAATGAGCAGTTCTTC.

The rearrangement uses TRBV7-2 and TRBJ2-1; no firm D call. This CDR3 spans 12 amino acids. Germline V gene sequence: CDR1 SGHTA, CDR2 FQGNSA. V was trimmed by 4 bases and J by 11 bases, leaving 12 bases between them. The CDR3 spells CASSSHTSKQFF. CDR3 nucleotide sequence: TGTGCCAGCAGCTCACATACGTCCAAGCAGTTCTTC.

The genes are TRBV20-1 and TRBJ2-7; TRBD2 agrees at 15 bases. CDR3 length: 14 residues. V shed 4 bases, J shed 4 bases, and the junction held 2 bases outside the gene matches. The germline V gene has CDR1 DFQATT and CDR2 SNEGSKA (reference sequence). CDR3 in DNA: TGCAGTGCTACCGGGACTAGCGGGAGGTACGAGCAGTACTTC. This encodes CSATGTSGRYEQYF.

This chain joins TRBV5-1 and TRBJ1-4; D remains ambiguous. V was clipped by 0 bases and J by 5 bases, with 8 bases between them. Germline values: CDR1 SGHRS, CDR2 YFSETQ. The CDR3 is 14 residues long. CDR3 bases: TGCGCCAGCAGCTTGGAGGGCACGAATGAAAAACTGTTTTTT. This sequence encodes CASSLEGTNEKLFF.

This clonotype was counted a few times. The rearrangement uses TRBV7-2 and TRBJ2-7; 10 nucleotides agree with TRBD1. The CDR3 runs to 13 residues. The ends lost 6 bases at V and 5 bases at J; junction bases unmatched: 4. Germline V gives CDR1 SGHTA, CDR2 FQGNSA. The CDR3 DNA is TGTGCCAGCAGGGACAGGGGGGCCCACGAGCAGTACTTC. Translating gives CASRDRGAHEQYF.